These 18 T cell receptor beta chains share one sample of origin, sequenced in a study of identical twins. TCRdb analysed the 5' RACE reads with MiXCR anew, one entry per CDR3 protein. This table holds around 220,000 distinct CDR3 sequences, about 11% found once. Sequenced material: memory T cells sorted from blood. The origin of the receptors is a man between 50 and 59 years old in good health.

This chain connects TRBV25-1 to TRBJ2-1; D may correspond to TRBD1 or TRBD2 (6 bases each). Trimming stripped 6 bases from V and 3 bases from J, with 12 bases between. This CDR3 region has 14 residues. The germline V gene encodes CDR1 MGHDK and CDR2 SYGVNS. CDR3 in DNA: TGTGCCAGCAGGGGAGGAGGGGGCTACAATGAGCAGTTCTTC. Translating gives CASRGGGGYNEQFF.

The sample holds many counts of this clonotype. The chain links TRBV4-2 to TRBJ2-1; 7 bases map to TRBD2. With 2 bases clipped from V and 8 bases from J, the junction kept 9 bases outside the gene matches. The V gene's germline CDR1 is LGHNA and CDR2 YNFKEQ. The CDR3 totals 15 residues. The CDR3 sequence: CASSQREGPLDEQFF. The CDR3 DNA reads TGTGCCAGCAGCCAAAGGGAGGGTCCCTTAGATGAGCAGTTCTTC.

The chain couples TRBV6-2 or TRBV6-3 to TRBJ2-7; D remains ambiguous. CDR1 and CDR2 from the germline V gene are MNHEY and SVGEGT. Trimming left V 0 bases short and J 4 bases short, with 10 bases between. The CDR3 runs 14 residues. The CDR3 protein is CASSYSIGRYEQYF. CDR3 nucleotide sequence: TGTGCCAGCAGTTACTCGATTGGCCGGTACGAGCAGTACTTC.

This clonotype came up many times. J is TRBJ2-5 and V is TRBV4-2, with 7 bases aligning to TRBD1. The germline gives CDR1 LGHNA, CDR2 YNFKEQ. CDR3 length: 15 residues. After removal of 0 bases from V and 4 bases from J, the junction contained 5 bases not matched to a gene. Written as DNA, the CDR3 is TGTGCCAGCAGCCAAGAGACAGGGACGGGAGAGACCCAGTACTTC. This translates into CASSQETGTGETQYF.

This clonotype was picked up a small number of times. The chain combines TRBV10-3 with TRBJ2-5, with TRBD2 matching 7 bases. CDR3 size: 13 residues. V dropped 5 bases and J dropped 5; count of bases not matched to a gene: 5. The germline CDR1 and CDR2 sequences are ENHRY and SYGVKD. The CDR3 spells CAISSGVGETQYF. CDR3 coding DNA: TGTGCCATCAGTAGCGGGGTGGGGGAGACCCAGTACTTC.

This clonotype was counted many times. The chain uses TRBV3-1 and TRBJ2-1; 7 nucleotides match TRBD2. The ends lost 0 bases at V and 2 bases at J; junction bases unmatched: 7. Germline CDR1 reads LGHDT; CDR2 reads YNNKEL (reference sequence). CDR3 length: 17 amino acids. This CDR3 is CASSQDLAGLPYNEQFF. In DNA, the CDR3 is TGTGCCAGCAGCCAAGATCTTGCGGGACTACCCTACAATGAGCAGTTCTTC.

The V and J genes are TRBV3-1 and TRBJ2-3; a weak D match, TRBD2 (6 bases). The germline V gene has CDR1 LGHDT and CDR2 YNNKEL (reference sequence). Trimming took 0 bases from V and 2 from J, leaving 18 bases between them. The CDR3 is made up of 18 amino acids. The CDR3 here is CASSQDEAGPPYTDTQYF. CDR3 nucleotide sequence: TGTGCCAGCAGCCAAGATGAAGCGGGCCCACCCTACACAGATACGCAGTATTTT.

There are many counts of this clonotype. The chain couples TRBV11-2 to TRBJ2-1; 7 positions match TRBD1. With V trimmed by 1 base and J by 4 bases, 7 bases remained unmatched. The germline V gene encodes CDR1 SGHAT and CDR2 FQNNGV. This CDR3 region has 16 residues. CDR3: CASSLATGVRYNEQFF. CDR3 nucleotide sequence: TGTGCCAGCAGCTTAGCCACAGGGGTGAGGTACAATGAGCAGTTCTTC.

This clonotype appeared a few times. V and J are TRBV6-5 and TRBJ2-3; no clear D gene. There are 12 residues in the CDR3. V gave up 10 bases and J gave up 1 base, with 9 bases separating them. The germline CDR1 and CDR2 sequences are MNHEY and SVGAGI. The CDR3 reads CAIGPRTDTQYF. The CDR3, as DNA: TGTGCCATCGGTCCCCGCACAGATACGCAGTATTTT.

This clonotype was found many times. The CDR3 spells CASSSIAGTFWEQYF. The CDR3 coding sequence is TGTGCCAGCTCATCGATAGCGGGGACCTTTTGGGAGCAGTACTTC. The chain combines TRBV18 with TRBJ2-7, with 8 bases aligning to TRBD2. Germline CDR1 reads KGHSH; CDR2 reads LQKENI. The CDR3 has 15 amino acids. Trimming took 5 bases from V and 7 from J; bases not matched to a gene: 13.

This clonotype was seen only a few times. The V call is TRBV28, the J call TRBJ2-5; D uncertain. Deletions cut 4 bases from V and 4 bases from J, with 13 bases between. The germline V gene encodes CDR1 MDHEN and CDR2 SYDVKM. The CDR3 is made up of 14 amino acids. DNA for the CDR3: TGTGCCAGCAGTTCCGTTGGGGAAGGAGAGACCCAGTACTTC. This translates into CASSSVGEGETQYF.

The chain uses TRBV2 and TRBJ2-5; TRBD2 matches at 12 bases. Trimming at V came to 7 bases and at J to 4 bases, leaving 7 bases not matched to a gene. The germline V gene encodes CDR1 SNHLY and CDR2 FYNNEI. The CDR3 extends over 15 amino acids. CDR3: CASTRLAGDGETQYF. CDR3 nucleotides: TGTGCCAGCACCAGACTAGCGGGAGACGGAGAGACCCAGTACTTC.

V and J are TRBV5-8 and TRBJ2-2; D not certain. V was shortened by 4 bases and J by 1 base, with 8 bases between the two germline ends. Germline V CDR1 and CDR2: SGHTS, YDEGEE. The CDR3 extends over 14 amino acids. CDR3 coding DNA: TGTGCCAGCAGCCCATTAGTGAACACCGGGGAGCTGTTTTTT. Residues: CASSPLVNTGELFF. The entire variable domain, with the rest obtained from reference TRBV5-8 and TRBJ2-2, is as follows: EAGVTQSPTHLIKTRGQQATLRCSPISGHTSVYWYQQALGLGLQFLLWYDEGEERNRGNFPPRFSGRQFPNYSSELNVNALELEDSALYLCASSPLVNTGELFFGEGSRLTVL.

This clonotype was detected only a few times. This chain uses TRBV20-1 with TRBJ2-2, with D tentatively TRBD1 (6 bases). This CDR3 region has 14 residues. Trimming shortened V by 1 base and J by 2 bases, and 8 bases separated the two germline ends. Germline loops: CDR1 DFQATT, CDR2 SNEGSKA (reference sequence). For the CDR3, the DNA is TGCAGTGCTAGAGGGGACACCAACACCGGGGAGCTGTTTTTT. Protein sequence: CSARGDTNTGELFF.

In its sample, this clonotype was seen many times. This CDR3 is CASSLRGTNSYEQYF. The CDR3 bases are TGCGCCAGCAGCTTGAGAGGGACTAACTCCTACGAGCAGTACTTC. This chain links TRBV5-1 with TRBJ2-7, with 7 nucleotides matching TRBD2. The CDR3 runs to 15 residues. Germline CDR1 is SGHRS and CDR2 is YFSETQ. With 1 base clipped from V and 0 bases from J, the junction kept 4 bases outside the gene matches. Looking up the rest from reference TRBV5-1 and TRBJ2-7 gives the full variable domain: KAGVTQTPRYLIKTRGQQVTLSCSPISGHRSVSWYQQTPGQGLQFLFEYFSETQRNKGNFPGRFSGRQFSNSRSEMNVSTLELGDSALYLCASSLRGTNSYEQYFGPGTRLTVT.

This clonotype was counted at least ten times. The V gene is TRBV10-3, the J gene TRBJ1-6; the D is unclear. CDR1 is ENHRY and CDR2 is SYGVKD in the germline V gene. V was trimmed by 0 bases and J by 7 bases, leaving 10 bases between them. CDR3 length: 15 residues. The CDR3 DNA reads TGTGCCATCAGTGAGTCGAGGGCCGGCAATTCACCCCTCCACTTT. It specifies CAISESRAGNSPLHF.

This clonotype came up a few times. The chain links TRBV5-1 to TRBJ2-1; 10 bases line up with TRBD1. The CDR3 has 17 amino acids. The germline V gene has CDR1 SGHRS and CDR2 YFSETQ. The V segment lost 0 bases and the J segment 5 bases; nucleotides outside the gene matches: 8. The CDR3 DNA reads TGCGCCAGCAGCTTGGGACCGGGACAGGGGCAAAACAATGAGCAGTTCTTC. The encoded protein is CASSLGPGQGQNNEQFF.

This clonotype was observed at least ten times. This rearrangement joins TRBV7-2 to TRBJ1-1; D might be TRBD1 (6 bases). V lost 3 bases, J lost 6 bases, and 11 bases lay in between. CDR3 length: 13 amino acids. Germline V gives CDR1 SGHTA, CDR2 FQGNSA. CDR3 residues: CASSLARQAEAFF. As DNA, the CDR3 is TGTGCCAGCAGCTTGGCGAGACAGGCTGAAGCTTTCTTT.